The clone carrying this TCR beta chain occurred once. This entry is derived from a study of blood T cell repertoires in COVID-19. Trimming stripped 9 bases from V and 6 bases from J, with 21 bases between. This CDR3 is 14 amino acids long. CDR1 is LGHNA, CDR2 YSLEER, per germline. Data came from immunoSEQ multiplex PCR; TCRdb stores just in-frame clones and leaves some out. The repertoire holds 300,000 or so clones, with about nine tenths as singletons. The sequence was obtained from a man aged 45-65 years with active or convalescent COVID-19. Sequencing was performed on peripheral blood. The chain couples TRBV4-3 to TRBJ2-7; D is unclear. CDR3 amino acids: CASSRLPTSPEQYF. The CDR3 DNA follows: TGCGCCAGTAGTCGCTTGCCCACGTCGCCCGAGCAGTACTTC.